Detailed here is one T cell receptor beta chain. CDR3 length equals 16 residues. CDR1 is SGHRS and CDR2 is YFSETQ in the germline V gene. Trimming removed 5 bases at V and 4 bases at J, with 21 bases between. Here immunoSEQ multiplex PCR was the method, and the copy in TCRdb shows in-frame clones only, minus some. The repertoire consists of about 160,000 clones, with around 84% occurring once and the leading ten covering about 0.95%. This entry is derived from a study of blood T cell repertoires in COVID-19. Study-wide context: Sources were T cells, B-cell-depleted T cells, or PBMCs; the material itself was cDNA or gDNA.

This chain connects TRBV5-1 to TRBJ1-1, with D perhaps TRBD1 (5 bases). The sequencing input was peripheral blood. The sequence derives from a man between 35 and 55 years old with acute or convalescent COVID-19. As DNA, the CDR3 is TGCGCCAGCAGTATTTCCGAGGGAGGGGTGGGCACTGAAGCTTTCTTT. As protein: CASSISEGGVGTEAFF. Together with reference TRBV5-1 and TRBJ1-1, the CDR3 gives the full variable domain: KAGVTQTPRYLIKTRGQQVTLSCSPISGHRSVSWYQQTPGQGLQFLFEYFSETQRNKGNFPGRFSGRQFSNSRSEMNVSTLELGDSALYLCASSISEGGVGTEAFFGQGTRLTVV.